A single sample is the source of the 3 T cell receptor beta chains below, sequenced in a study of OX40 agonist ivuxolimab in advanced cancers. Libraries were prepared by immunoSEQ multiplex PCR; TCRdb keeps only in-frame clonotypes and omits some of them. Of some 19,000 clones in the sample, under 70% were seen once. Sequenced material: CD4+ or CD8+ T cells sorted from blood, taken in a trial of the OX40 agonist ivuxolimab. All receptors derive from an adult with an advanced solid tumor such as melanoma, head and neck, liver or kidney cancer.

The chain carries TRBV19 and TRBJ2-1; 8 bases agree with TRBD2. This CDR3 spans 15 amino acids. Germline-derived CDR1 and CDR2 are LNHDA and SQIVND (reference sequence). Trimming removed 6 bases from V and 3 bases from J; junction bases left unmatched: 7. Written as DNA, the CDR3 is TGTGCCAGTAGCGACCTAGCGGGCCTCTACAATGAGCAGTTCTTC. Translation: CASSDLAGLYNEQFF.

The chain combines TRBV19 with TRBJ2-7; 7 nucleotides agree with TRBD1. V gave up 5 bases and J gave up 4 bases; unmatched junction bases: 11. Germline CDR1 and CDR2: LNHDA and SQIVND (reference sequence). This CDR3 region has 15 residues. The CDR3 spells CASSLLQGSQYEQYF. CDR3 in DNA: TGTGCCAGTAGTTTATTACAGGGGAGTCAGTACGAGCAGTACTTC. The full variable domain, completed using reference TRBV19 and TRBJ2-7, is DGGITQSPKYLFRKEGQNVTLSCEQNLNHDAMYWYRQDPGQGLRLIYYSQIVNDFQKGDIAEGYSVSREKKESFPLTVTSAQKNPTAFYLCASSLLQGSQYEQYFGPGTRLTVT.

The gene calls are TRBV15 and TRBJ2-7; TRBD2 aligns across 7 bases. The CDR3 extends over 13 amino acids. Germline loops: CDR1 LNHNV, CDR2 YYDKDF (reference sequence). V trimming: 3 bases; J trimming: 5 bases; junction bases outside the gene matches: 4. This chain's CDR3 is CATSSGGSHEQYF. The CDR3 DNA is TGTGCCACCAGCAGCGGGGGGTCCCACGAGCAGTACTTC.